The 20 T cell receptor beta chains listed next were all sequenced from one sample in a study of blood T cell repertoires in COVID-19. Profiling relied on immunoSEQ multiplex PCR, and the TCRdb table lists in-frame clones only, not all of them. The repertoire includes 200,000 to 300,000 clones, 75% to 90% of them detected once, and 8.6% sits in the top ten. The sequenced material came from peripheral blood. These receptors all stem from a human donor in a cohort sampled during active COVID-19.

The chain employs TRBV5-4 and TRBJ2-2, with a possible D match to TRBD1 (5 bases). The CDR3 contains 14 residues. CDR1 and CDR2 from the germline V gene are SGHNT and YYREEE (reference sequence). V gave up 5 bases and J gave up 0 bases, with 8 bases separating them. CDR3 protein: CASRTDTNTGELFF. In DNA form, the CDR3 reads TGTGCCAGCAGGACGGACACGAACACCGGGGAGCTGTTTTTT. The whole variable domain, filled in from reference TRBV5-4 and TRBJ2-2, reads ETGVTQSPTHLIKTRGQQVTLRCSSQSGHNTVSWYQQALGQGPQFIFQYYREEENGRGNFPPRFSGLQFPNYSSELNVNALELDDSALYLCASRTDTNTGELFFGEGSRLTVL.

V gene TRBV18 combines with J gene TRBJ2-1; TRBD1 agrees at 10 bases. The V gene's germline CDR1 is KGHSH and CDR2 LQKENI. The CDR3 is made up of 16 amino acids. V gave up 6 bases and J gave up 4 bases; unmatched junction bases: 9. In nucleotides, the CDR3 is TGTGCCAGCTCTCAACTGGGGACAGGGGAGTACAATGAGCAGTTCTTC. This encodes CASSQLGTGEYNEQFF.

This sequence joins TRBV10-2 and TRBJ1-5, with 9 positions matching TRBD1. There are 22 residues in the CDR3. Per germline, CDR1 WSHSY and CDR2 SAAADI. J was trimmed by 2 bases and V by 4 bases; bases with no gene match: 24. The CDR3 coding sequence is TGCGCCAGCAGTGGCTCGATAGGACATTGGACAGGGGCGATTAGCGGCAATCAGCCCCAGCATTTT. Translation: CASSGSIGHWTGAISGNQPQHF.

The chain recombines TRBV6-5 with TRBJ2-7; tentatively, D is TRBD1 (5 bases). The CDR3 totals 15 residues. Looked up from germline, CDR1 is MNHEY and CDR2 is SVGAGI. Trimming removed 0 bases from V and 8 bases from J, with 17 bases in between. CDR3 nucleotides: TGTGCCAGCAGTTACTCGGCAGGGCGGTTTTTCCAGCAGTACTTC. It encodes CASSYSAGRFFQQYF.

The chain links TRBV3-1 (or the pseudogene TRBV3-2) to TRBJ2-5; 9 bases are a match to TRBD1. J was trimmed by 4 bases and V by 5 bases; bases with no gene match: 8. Germline V CDR1 and CDR2: LGHDT, YNNKEL (reference sequence). The CDR3 length is 15 residues. For the CDR3, the DNA is TGTGCCAGCAGCGCCGGACAGGGGATTGGAGAGACCCAGTACTTC. It codes for CASSAGQGIGETQYF.

The chain couples TRBV5-5 to TRBJ2-7; D uncertain. CDR3 length: 16 amino acids. Looked up from germline, CDR1 is SGHKS and CDR2 is YYEKEE (reference sequence). V lost 1 base, J lost 1 base, and 15 bases lay in between. The CDR3 spells CASSLYNSLLSYEQYF. CDR3 bases: TGTGCCAGCAGCTTGTATAACAGTTTATTATCCTACGAGCAGTACTTC. The full variable domain, rest sourced from reference TRBV5-5 and TRBJ2-7, is DAGVTQSPTHLIKTRGQQVTLRCSPISGHKSVSWYQQVLGQGPQFIFQYYEKEERGRGNFPDRFSARQFPNYSSELNVNALLLGDSALYLCASSLYNSLLSYEQYFGPGTRLTVT.

The chain carries TRBV4-1 and TRBJ2-2; possible D gene TRBD1, 5 bases. V shed 5 bases and J shed 1 base, with 8 bases lying between them. CDR3 length: 14 amino acids. Looked up from germline, CDR1 is MGHRA and CDR2 is YSYEKL. DNA for the CDR3: TGCGCCAGCAGCTTCAGGGAGAACACCGGGGAGCTGTTTTTT. Amino acid sequence: CASSFRENTGELFF.

This clone has more than one count but fewer than ten. The gene calls are TRBV7-2 and TRBJ2-1; D uncertain. Looked up from germline, CDR1 is SGHTA and CDR2 is FQGNSA. The CDR3 runs 12 residues. The V gene lost 5 bases and the J gene lost 7 bases, with 9 bases spanning the gap. CDR3 sequence (DNA): TGTGCCAGCAGCCCGACAACAAATGAGCAGTTCTTC. Translation gives CASSPTTNEQFF. Together with reference TRBV7-2 and TRBJ2-1, the CDR3 gives the full variable domain: GAGVSQSPSNKVTEKGKDVELRCDPISGHTALYWYRQSLGQGLEFLIYFQGNSAPDKSGLPSDRFSAERTGGSVSTLTIQRTQQEDSAVYLCASSPTTNEQFFGPGTRLTVL.

The V and J genes are TRBV9 and TRBJ2-5, with TRBD1 as a possible D gene (6 bases). Germline V CDR1 and CDR2: SGDLS, YYNGEE. The length of the CDR3 is 17 residues. V lost 2 bases to trimming and J lost 0 bases, with 17 bases between them. The CDR3 protein is CASSVKLGQPYQETQYF. The CDR3 nucleotides read TGTGCCAGCAGCGTGAAACTTGGACAGCCGTACCAAGAGACCCAGTACTTC.

The CDR3 region has the DNA TGTGCCAGCAGCAAAGGGTCGCCGGGACAGGGAACCGGGGAGCTGTTTTTT. Translated: CASSKGSPGQGTGELFF. The chain combines TRBV21-1 with TRBJ2-2; TRBD1 is the table's D call, not checked against the DNA. TRBV21-1 represents a pseudogene. This CDR3 comprises 17 residues.

This clone has only a few counts. V is TRBV19 and J is TRBJ1-5, with TRBD1 as a possible D gene (6 bases). The CDR3 is made up of 15 amino acids. Germline V gene data show CDR1 as LNHDA and CDR2 as SQIVND (reference sequence). Deletions cut 4 bases from V and 2 bases from J, with 12 bases between. The CDR3 DNA reads TGTGCCAGTAGTAGGGCAGGGGATCGCAATCAGCCCCAGCATTTT. Translating gives CASSRAGDRNQPQHF.

The J gene is TRBJ2-6, the V gene TRBV11-2; 7 nucleotides match TRBD2. This CDR3 spans 16 amino acids. The V and J ends lost 5 bases and 0 bases, in that order; junction bases with no gene match: 4. Germline-derived CDR1 and CDR2 are SGHAT and FQNNGV. In nucleotides, the CDR3 is TGTGCCAGCAGCAACACGGGGGGCTCTGGGGCCAACGTCCTGACTTTC. Translating it yields CASSNTGGSGANVLTF. Full variable domain (remainder filled in from reference TRBV11-2 and TRBJ2-6): EAGVAQSPRYKIIEKRQSVAFWCNPISGHATLYWYQQILGQGPKLLIQFQNNGVVDDSQLPKDRFSAERLKGVDSTLKIQPAKLEDSAVYLCASSNTGGSGANVLTFGAGSRLTVL.

CDR3 nucleotide sequence: TGTGCCAGCAGTCCCGCTCAGGGCACTGAAGCTTTCTTT. It specifies CASSPAQGTEAFF. The J gene is TRBJ1-1, the V gene TRBV27, with a possible D match to TRBD1 (5 bases). Trimming shortened V by 5 bases and J by 4 bases, and 11 bases separated the two germline ends. This CDR3 contains 13 residues. Germline values: CDR1 MNHEY, CDR2 SMNVEV (reference sequence).

The chain joins TRBV10-3 to TRBJ1-2; 10 bases agree with TRBD1. The CDR3 loop spans 14 amino acids. V gave up 6 bases and J gave up 6 bases; unmatched junction bases: 7. CDR1 and CDR2 from the germline V gene are ENHRY and SYGVKD. The CDR3 loop is CAIRNSGTGDGYTF. DNA for the CDR3: TGTGCCATCAGAAACTCCGGGACAGGGGATGGCTACACCTTC.

The rearrangement links TRBV2 to TRBJ1-3, with a weak D call TRBD1 (6 bases). V lost 5 bases and J 0 bases, leaving 17 bases between the germline ends. Per the germline V gene, CDR1 is SNHLY and CDR2 is FYNNEI. The CDR3 is 17 amino acids. DNA for the CDR3: TGTGCCAGCAGTAAAAGCAGGGGCACCAGCTCTGGAAACACCATATATTTT. Translated, it gives CASSKSRGTSSGNTIYF.

CDR3 sequence: CASSLAGTSGRWQYF. The CDR3 DNA follows: TGTGCCAGCAGCTTAGCAGGGACTAGCGGGAGGTGGCAGTACTTC. The rearrangement joins TRBV7-2 to TRBJ2-7; TRBD2 matches at 15 bases. This CDR3 region has 15 residues. V shed 0 bases, J shed 9 bases, and the junction held 3 bases outside the gene matches. Germline CDR1 SGHTA, CDR2 FQGNSA. Based on the CDR3 plus reference TRBV7-2 and TRBJ2-7, the full variable domain is GAGVSQSPSNKVTEKGKDVELRCDPISGHTALYWYRQSLGQGLEFLIYFQGNSAPDKSGLPSDRFSAERTGGSVSTLTIQRTQQEDSAVYLCASSLAGTSGRWQYFGPGTRLTVT.

J is TRBJ2-5 and V is TRBV29-1; 10 bases are shared with TRBD1. V lost 3 bases and J lost 4; bases outside the gene matches: 5. Germline CDR1 and CDR2: SQVTM and ANQGSEA. The CDR3 runs 14 residues. The DNA for the CDR3 is TGCAGCGTTGAGCTCGGACAGGGGGGAGAGACCCAGTACTTC. Protein sequence: CSVELGQGGETQYF.

The chain recombines TRBV5-4 with TRBJ2-5, with 8 bases identical to TRBD1. The CDR3 consists of 14 residues. CDR1 and CDR2 (germline): SGHNT, YYREEE (reference sequence). V was pared by 0 bases and J by 7 bases, with 5 bases of the junction left unmatched. CDR3 nucleotides: TGTGCCAGCAGCTTGGCAGGGGGCGGACGGACCCAGTACTTC. Translated: CASSLAGGGRTQYF. Filled out from reference TRBV5-4 and TRBJ2-5, the complete variable domain reads ETGVTQSPTHLIKTRGQQVTLRCSSQSGHNTVSWYQQALGQGPQFIFQYYREEENGRGNFPPRFSGLQFPNYSSELNVNALELDDSALYLCASSLAGGGRTQYFGPGTRLLVL.

The chain is built from TRBV7-9 and TRBJ2-1, with D perhaps TRBD2 (6 bases). Germline V gene sequence: CDR1 SEHNR, CDR2 FQNEAQ (reference sequence). Trimming left V 10 bases short and J 6 bases short, with 19 bases between. This CDR3 contains 14 residues. The DNA of the CDR3 is TGTGCCACGCGGGCTAGCGAAAACATCAATGAGCAGTTCTTC. Its translation: CATRASENINEQFF.

The chain joins TRBV5-5 to TRBJ2-2; 9 nucleotides line up with TRBD2. The CDR3 is made up of 11 amino acids. Per the germline V gene, CDR1 is SGHKS and CDR2 is YYEKEE (reference sequence). CDR3 sequence reads: CASGRTGELFF. CDR3 nucleotides: TGTGCGAGCGGGAGGACCGGGGAGCTGTTTTTT.